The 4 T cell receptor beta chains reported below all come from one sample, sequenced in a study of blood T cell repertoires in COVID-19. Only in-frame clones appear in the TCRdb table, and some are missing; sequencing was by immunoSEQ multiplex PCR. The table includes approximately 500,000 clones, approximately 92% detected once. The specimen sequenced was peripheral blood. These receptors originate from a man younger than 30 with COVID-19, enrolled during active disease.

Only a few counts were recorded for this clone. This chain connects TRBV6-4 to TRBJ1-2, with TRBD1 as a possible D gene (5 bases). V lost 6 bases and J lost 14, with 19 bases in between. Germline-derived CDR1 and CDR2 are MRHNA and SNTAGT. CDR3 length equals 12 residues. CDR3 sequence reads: CASSDPGLPVTF. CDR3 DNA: TGTGCCAGCAGCGACCCGGGACTCCCTGTAACCTTC.

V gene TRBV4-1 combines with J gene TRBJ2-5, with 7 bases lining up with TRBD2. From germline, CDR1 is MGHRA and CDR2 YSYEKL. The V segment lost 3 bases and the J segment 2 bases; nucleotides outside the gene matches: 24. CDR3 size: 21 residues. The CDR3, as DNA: TGCGCCAGCAGCCACCCCGACCCTGGTGTTACGGGGGAGGGTAGGCAAGAGACCCAGTACTTC. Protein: CASSHPDPGVTGEGRQETQYF.

The CDR3 reads CAWSIRTGDLNEKLFF. The CDR3 DNA follows: TGTGCCTGGAGTATCCGTACAGGGGACCTTAATGAAAAACTGTTTTTT. The rearrangement joins TRBV30 to TRBJ1-4; 7 nucleotides line up with TRBD1. The CDR3 consists of 16 residues. V was clipped by 2 bases and J by 4 bases; unmatched bases: 10. Germline CDR1 and CDR2: GTSNPN and SVGIG (reference sequence).

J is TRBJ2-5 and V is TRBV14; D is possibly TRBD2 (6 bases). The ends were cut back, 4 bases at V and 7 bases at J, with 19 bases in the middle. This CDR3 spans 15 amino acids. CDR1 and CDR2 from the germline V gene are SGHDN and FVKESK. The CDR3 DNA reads TGTGCCAGCAGCCCCGGACTAACCCTTCCGGGGACCCAGTACTTC. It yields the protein CASSPGLTLPGTQYF.